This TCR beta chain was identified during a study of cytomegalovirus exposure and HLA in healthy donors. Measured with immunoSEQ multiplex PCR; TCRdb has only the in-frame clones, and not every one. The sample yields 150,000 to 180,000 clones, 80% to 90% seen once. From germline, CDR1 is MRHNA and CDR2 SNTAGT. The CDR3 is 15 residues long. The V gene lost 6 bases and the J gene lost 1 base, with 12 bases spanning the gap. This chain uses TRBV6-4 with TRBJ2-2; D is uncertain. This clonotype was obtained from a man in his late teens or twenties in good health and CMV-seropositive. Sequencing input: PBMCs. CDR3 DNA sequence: TGTGCCAGCAGGCCAGAGGCTTTGAACACCGGGGAGCTGTTTTTT. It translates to CASRPEALNTGELFF.